Shown below are 10 T cell receptor beta chains from a single sample sequenced in a study of cytomegalovirus exposure and HLA in healthy donors. Sequencing was performed with immunoSEQ multiplex PCR; in TCRdb, only in-frame clones are kept and a portion is missing. This table has some 130,000 clones, around nine tenths appearing once. Material for sequencing was PBMCs. The source of these receptors is a man aged 30 to 45 in good health and CMV-seronegative.

The V call is TRBV5-4, the J call TRBJ2-5; a possible D gene is TRBD2 (5 bases). In germline, CDR1 is SGHNT, CDR2 YYREEE (reference sequence). The V gene lost 2 bases and the J gene lost 1 base, with 9 bases spanning the gap. The CDR3 is 14 residues long. The CDR3 bases are TGTGCCAGCAGCTTCGGGATCCTCCAAGAGACCCAGTACTTC. It encodes CASSFGILQETQYF.

The chain has TRBV6-5 and TRBJ2-1; TRBD2 agrees at 9 bases. The CDR3 covers 15 residues. Germline assignment: CDR1 MNHEY and CDR2 SVGAGI. After removal of 5 bases from V and 5 bases from J, the junction contained 7 bases not matched to a gene. CDR3 amino acids: CASSLSGRGDNEQFF. CDR3 DNA: TGTGCCAGCAGTCTTAGCGGGAGAGGCGACAATGAGCAGTTCTTC.

V usage is TRBV6-7 and J usage is TRBJ2-1, with 10 bases identical to TRBD2. TRBV6-7 belongs to the ORF category, with a function that is uncertain. With V trimmed by 2 bases and J by 1 base, 5 bases remained unmatched. The CDR3 runs 17 residues. The CDR3 protein is CASSYPWTSGSYNEQFF. CDR3 nucleotide sequence: TGTGCCAGCAGTTACCCGTGGACTAGCGGTTCCTACAATGAGCAGTTCTTC.

This sequence joins TRBV7-6 and TRBJ2-2, with D perhaps matching TRBD1 (6 bases). The CDR3 has 15 amino acids. V gave up 4 bases and J gave up 4 bases, with 13 bases separating them. Germline V gene sequence: CDR1 SGHVS, CDR2 FNYEAQ. In nucleotides, the CDR3 is TGTGCCAGCAGCTACAGGGATCGGACCACCGGGGAGCTGTTTTTT. Its protein is CASSYRDRTTGELFF.

The gene calls are TRBV19 and TRBJ1-2, with D hard to call. Germline CDR1 and CDR2: LNHDA and SQIVND (reference sequence). V dropped 6 bases and J dropped 5 bases, with 10 bases sitting between them. The CDR3 extends over 12 amino acids. Here the CDR3 reads CASREGSYGYTF. CDR3 coding DNA: TGTGCCAGTAGAGAGGGAAGTTATGGCTACACCTTC.

The genes are TRBV25-1 and TRBJ1-5, with D perhaps TRBD1 (5 bases). Germline-derived CDR1 and CDR2 are MGHDK and SYGVNS. The ends were cut back, 4 bases at V and 0 bases at J, with 10 bases in the middle. The CDR3 is 15 residues long. The CDR3 nucleotides read TGTGCCAGCAGTGGGACAAGCTATAGCAATCAGCCCCAGCATTTT. It codes for CASSGTSYSNQPQHF.

The rearrangement links TRBV7-2 to TRBJ2-1; TRBD2 matches 12 bases. Looked up from germline, CDR1 is SGHTA and CDR2 is FQGNSA. Trimming at V came to 5 bases and at J to 2 bases, leaving 4 bases not matched to a gene. The CDR3 has 16 amino acids. The CDR3 spells CASSIGLAGTYNEQFF. CDR3 sequence (DNA): TGTGCCAGCAGCATCGGACTAGCGGGAACCTACAATGAGCAGTTCTTC.

The CDR3 region is CASSQAGVAGLAFF. The CDR3, as DNA: TGTGCCAGCTCACAGGCGGGGGTGGCAGGGCTCGCTTTCTTT. The chain joins TRBV18 to TRBJ1-1, with a possible D match to TRBD1 (5 bases). The germline V and J ends were trimmed by 4 bases and 11 bases, with 20 bases remaining between them. The CDR3 length is 14 residues. Per germline, CDR1 KGHSH and CDR2 LQKENI.

The table lists this clone with a count of one. This chain joins TRBV9 and TRBJ2-7; D might be TRBD1 (6 bases). The CDR3 is 14 amino acids. Per the germline V gene, CDR1 is SGDLS and CDR2 is YYNGEE. V lost 6 bases, J lost 0 bases, and 13 bases lay in between. CDR3 region: CASTRQANSYEQYF. The CDR3 DNA reads TGTGCCAGCACCCGACAGGCTAACTCCTACGAGCAGTACTTC.

The chain joins TRBV2 to TRBJ1-2; D not certain. Germline CDR1 reads SNHLY; CDR2 reads FYNNEI. The CDR3 has 15 residues. V lost 5 bases, J lost 0 bases, and 13 bases lay in between. CDR3 nucleotides: TGTGCCAGCAGTTCCTTCGGTGTAGCTAACTATGGCTACACCTTC. Translation gives CASSSFGVANYGYTF.